Shown below are 29 T cell receptor beta chains from a single sample sequenced in a study of shared clonotypes between healthy human individuals. Libraries were prepared by immunoSEQ multiplex PCR; TCRdb keeps only in-frame clonotypes and omits some of them. The repertoire holds more than 850,000 clones, with about four fifths as singletons. Input material: memory CD4+ T cells from PBMCs. The subset: CD45RA-negative fraction. These receptors were taken from a young man in good health. Some clones in this sample may be carry-over from other donors' samples.

The chain links TRBV28 to TRBJ2-3; tentatively, D is TRBD2 (7 bases). V gave up 4 bases and J gave up 2 bases, with 13 bases separating them. The CDR3 loop spans 15 amino acids. In germline, CDR1 is MDHEN, CDR2 SYDVKM. CDR3: CASSSGGPLTDTQYF. CDR3 DNA: TGTGCCAGCAGTTCCGGGGGGCCTCTCACAGATACGCAGTATTTT.

This chain uses TRBV5-1 with TRBJ2-7, with D possibly matching TRBD2 (5 bases). The ends were cut back, 4 bases at V and 6 bases at J, with 11 bases in the middle. The CDR3 loop spans 12 amino acids. CDR1 SGHRS and CDR2 YFSETQ come from the germline V gene. CDR3 sequence: CASSPIGSEQYF. Here the CDR3 DNA reads TGCGCCAGCAGCCCAATAGGGAGCGAGCAGTACTTC.

The gene calls are TRBV4-2 and TRBJ1-2; the D gene is possibly TRBD1 (6 bases). Trimming took 0 bases from V and 2 from J, leaving 10 bases between them. CDR1 is LGHNA, CDR2 YNFKEQ, per germline. The CDR3 length is 15 residues. For the CDR3, the DNA is TGTGCCAGCAGCCAAGATAGGGGGGTAAACTATGGCTACACCTTC. Protein product: CASSQDRGVNYGYTF.

In nucleotides, the CDR3 is TGTGCCAGCAGCTTAGGGGCTCGGGCCTACGAGCAGTACTTC. This gives the protein CASSLGARAYEQYF. V usage is TRBV7-3 and J usage is TRBJ2-7; D is possibly TRBD1 (5 bases). CDR1 is SGHTA, CDR2 FQGTGA, per germline. V gave up 2 bases and J gave up 2 bases, with 10 bases separating them. The CDR3 runs 14 residues.

The genes are TRBV27 and TRBJ1-4; 8 positions match TRBD1. With V trimmed by 5 bases and J by 7 bases, 9 bases remained unmatched. The germline V gene encodes CDR1 MNHEY and CDR2 SMNVEV (reference sequence). The CDR3 totals 15 residues. CDR3 sequence reads: CASSLRDRPTEKLFF. As DNA, the CDR3 is TGTGCCAGCAGTCTTAGGGACAGGCCAACTGAAAAACTGTTTTTT.

The genes are TRBV9 and TRBJ2-1; the D is unclear. The V end lost 0 bases, the J end lost 6 bases, and 7 bases lay between the germline ends. Germline V lookup: CDR1 SGDLS, CDR2 YYNGEE. The CDR3 has 13 amino acids. CDR3 DNA: TGTGCCAGCAGCGTAGCGTCTGTCAATGAGCAGTTCTTC. Translation gives CASSVASVNEQFF.

The chain recombines TRBV28 with TRBJ1-6; 8 bases are shared with TRBD1. Germline CDR1 is MDHEN and CDR2 is SYDVKM. The CDR3 has 14 residues. The trim removed 5 bases at V and 10 bases at J, leaving 7 bases unmatched. CDR3 bases: TGTGCCAGCAGTCCCCGGACAGGGTGGTCACCCCTCCACTTT. This gives the protein CASSPRTGWSPLHF. Filled out from reference TRBV28 and TRBJ1-6, the complete variable domain reads DVKVTQSSRYLVKRTGEKVFLECVQDMDHENMFWYRQDPGLGLRLIYFSYDVKMKEKGDIPEGYSVSREKKERFSLILESASTNQTSMYLCASSPRTGWSPLHFGNGTRLTVT.

The rearrangement links TRBV5-1 to TRBJ2-7; 14 nucleotides line up with TRBD2. Trimming removed 3 bases from V and 0 bases from J; junction bases left unmatched: 5. From germline, CDR1 is SGHRS and CDR2 YFSETQ. This CDR3 comprises 17 residues. The CDR3 loop is CASSSGLAGVSSYEQYF. DNA for the CDR3: TGCGCCAGCAGCTCGGGACTAGCGGGGGTGAGCTCCTACGAGCAGTACTTC. Combining the CDR3 with reference TRBV5-1 and TRBJ2-7 gives the whole variable domain KAGVTQTPRYLIKTRGQQVTLSCSPISGHRSVSWYQQTPGQGLQFLFEYFSETQRNKGNFPGRFSGRQFSNSRSEMNVSTLELGDSALYLCASSSGLAGVSSYEQYFGPGTRLTVT.

V is TRBV6-1 and J is TRBJ1-5, with 11 bases matching TRBD1. This CDR3 region has 15 residues. The J segment lost 5 bases and the V segment lost 6 bases, leaving 6 bases of the junction unmatched. Germline loops: CDR1 MNHNS, CDR2 SASEGT. The CDR3 loop reads CASSPGQGVYQPQHF. As DNA, the CDR3 is TGTGCCAGCAGCCCGGGACAGGGGGTATATCAGCCCCAGCATTTT.

This sequence joins TRBV27 and TRBJ1-2; 8 bases agree with TRBD1. The CDR3 spans 15 residues. Trimming at V came to 2 bases and at J to 3 bases, leaving 5 bases not matched to a gene. Germline loops: CDR1 MNHEY, CDR2 SMNVEV (reference sequence). For the CDR3, the DNA is TGTGCCAGCAGTTTAGCCGGGACAGGACACTATGGCTACACCTTC. Amino acid sequence: CASSLAGTGHYGYTF.

The rearrangement links TRBV4-2 to TRBJ2-7; D gene unclear. Trimming left V 4 bases short and J 0 bases short, with 13 bases between. Germline CDR1 reads LGHNA; CDR2 reads YNFKEQ. The CDR3 has 15 amino acids. The CDR3 DNA is TGTGCCAGCAGCCTTAATGCCAGGAGCTCCTACGAGCAGTACTTC. Amino acids: CASSLNARSSYEQYF.

This sequence joins TRBV7-3 and TRBJ2-5; TRBD1 agrees at 9 bases. This CDR3 spans 15 amino acids. CDR1 is SGHTA, CDR2 FQGTGA, per germline. V lost 5 bases to trimming and J lost 8 bases; unmatched junction nucleotides: 12. The CDR3, as DNA: TGTGCCAGCAGCCTTAAGGGCGGGACAGGGATAACCCAGTACTTC. This sequence encodes CASSLKGGTGITQYF.

This clone was seen only once. The gene calls are TRBV30 and TRBJ2-7, with a possible D match to TRBD2 (6 bases). CDR3 size: 13 residues. Germline V gene lookup returns CDR1 GTSNPN and CDR2 SVGIG (reference sequence). V gave up 6 bases and J gave up 3 bases, with 15 bases separating them. The DNA of the CDR3 is TGTGCCTGCCACCGCCTAGCGAACTACGAGCAGTACTTC. Protein: CACHRLANYEQYF.

The J gene is TRBJ1-2, the V gene TRBV5-1, with D tentatively TRBD1 (6 bases). The CDR3 runs to 14 residues. Trimming stripped 7 bases from V and 3 bases from J, with 16 bases between. CDR1 and CDR2 (germline): SGHRS, YFSETQ. CDR3: CASGEGGFDYGYTF. DNA of the CDR3: TGCGCCAGCGGTGAAGGGGGGTTTGACTATGGCTACACCTTC.

The chain uses TRBV29-1 and TRBJ1-6; maybe TRBD1 (5 bases). V gave up 4 bases and J gave up 8 bases, with 12 bases separating them. CDR3 length equals 13 residues. Germline CDR1 SQVTM, CDR2 ANQGSEA. CDR3 bases: TGCAGCGTTGGGTCAGGGAGGGATTCACCCCTCCACTTT. Protein sequence: CSVGSGRDSPLHF.

The chain has TRBV7-9 and TRBJ1-3, with D tentatively TRBD1 (5 bases). The CDR3 extends over 14 amino acids. V was shortened by 2 bases and J by 8 bases, with 13 bases between the two germline ends. Germline CDR1 is SEHNR and CDR2 is FQNEAQ (reference sequence). CDR3 bases: TGTGCCAGCAGCTTAAGGCAGGGTCCGGACACCATATATTTT. Translating gives CASSLRQGPDTIYF.

The rearrangement links TRBV11-2 to TRBJ2-5; 14 nucleotides agree with TRBD2. The J segment lost 0 bases and the V segment lost 6 bases, leaving 12 bases of the junction unmatched. The CDR3 spans 19 residues. Germline V lookup: CDR1 SGHAT, CDR2 FQNNGV. For the CDR3, the DNA is TGTGCCAGCAGATCGAGACTAGCGGGAGGGGATAGGTACCAAGAGACCCAGTACTTC. Protein product: CASRSRLAGGDRYQETQYF. Using reference TRBV11-2 and TRBJ2-5 for the parts outside the CDR3, the full variable domain is EAGVAQSPRYKIIEKRQSVAFWCNPISGHATLYWYQQILGQGPKLLIQFQNNGVVDDSQLPKDRFSAERLKGVDSTLKIQPAKLEDSAVYLCASRSRLAGGDRYQETQYFGPGTRLLVL.

This chain connects TRBV5-6 to TRBJ2-7; D might be TRBD1 (6 bases). This CDR3 spans 14 amino acids. CDR1 and CDR2 from the germline V gene are SGHDT and YYEEEE. Between the trimmed V and J ends, which lost 3 bases and 2 bases, there was a span of 12 bases. The CDR3 DNA follows: TGTGCCAGCAGCTGGAGAGGGGGAACCTACGAGCAGTACTTC. Protein product: CASSWRGGTYEQYF. Filled out from reference TRBV5-6 and TRBJ2-7, the complete variable domain reads DAGVTQSPTHLIKTRGQQVTLRCSPKSGHDTVSWYQQALGQGPQFIFQYYEEEERQRGNFPDRFSGHQFPNYSSELNVNALLLGDSALYLCASSWRGGTYEQYFGPGTRLTVT.

The V gene is TRBV19, the J gene TRBJ2-1; 7 bases match TRBD2. V was pared by 6 bases and J by 5 bases, with 4 bases of the junction left unmatched. Germline CDR1 LNHDA, CDR2 SQIVND (reference sequence). This CDR3 has 13 residues. The CDR3 nucleotides are TGTGCCAGTAGACGTGGGACTAACAATGAGCAGTTCTTC. Protein sequence: CASRRGTNNEQFF.

The genes are TRBV7-3 and TRBJ2-2; TRBD1 agrees at 9 bases. The V gene's germline CDR1 is SGHTA and CDR2 FQGTGA. This CDR3 has 14 amino acids. V shed 10 bases and J 3 bases; nucleotides not matched to a gene: 6. The CDR3 protein is CATKDRGDTGELFF. The CDR3 DNA is TGTGCCACCAAAGACAGGGGGGACACCGGGGAGCTGTTTTTT. The variable domain in full, with the rest retrieved from reference TRBV7-3 and TRBJ2-2, is GAGVSQTPSNKVTEKGKYVELRCDPISGHTALYWYRQSLGQGPEFLIYFQGTGAADDSGLPNDRFFAVRPEGSVSTLKIQRTERGDSAVYLCATKDRGDTGELFFGEGSRLTVL.

The rearrangement joins TRBV5-4 to TRBJ2-7; D is uncertain. The germline V gene has CDR1 SGHNT and CDR2 YYREEE (reference sequence). The CDR3 is 15 amino acids. The V and J ends lost 1 base and 5 bases respectively, with 16 bases between them. The CDR3 loop is CASSLFLGRAHEQYF. CDR3 coding DNA: TGTGCCAGCAGCTTGTTTTTGGGAAGGGCCCACGAGCAGTACTTC.

V gene TRBV5-1 combines with J gene TRBJ2-5; D uncertain. The CDR3 extends over 15 amino acids. The V gene lost 0 bases and the J gene lost 4 bases, with 13 bases spanning the gap. Germline V CDR1 and CDR2: SGHRS, YFSETQ. The CDR3: CASSLAAAQRETQYF. The CDR3 nucleotides are TGCGCCAGCAGCTTGGCGGCAGCCCAACGAGAGACCCAGTACTTC.

About this clone itself: This sample includes further DNA sequences coding for the same CDR3. The chain is built from TRBV2 and TRBJ2-5; D not resolved. CDR1 is SNHLY and CDR2 is FYNNEI in the germline V gene. The CDR3 has 11 residues. Trimming pared 5 bases from V and 1 base from J, leaving 2 bases between. The CDR3 loop is CASSTQETQYF. DNA of the CDR3: TGTGCCAGCAGTACCCAAGAGACCCAGTACTTC.

The V call is TRBV28, the J call TRBJ1-2; the D gene is possibly TRBD1 (5 bases). V lost 5 bases, J lost 10 bases, and 14 bases lay in between. This CDR3 spans 12 amino acids. Germline-derived CDR1 and CDR2 are MDHEN and SYDVKM. CDR3 sequence: CASSGPGPFYTF. The CDR3, as DNA: TGTGCCAGCAGTGGTCCGGGACCATTCTACACCTTC.

The DNA of the CDR3 is TGTGCCAGCAGCAAAGACGACGCGGGCGAGCGAACTGAAGCTTTCTTT. The encoded protein is CASSKDDAGERTEAFF. The chain carries TRBV21-1 and TRBJ1-1. TRBV21-1 is a listed pseudogene. The CDR3 extends over 16 amino acids.

This clone was seen a handful of times. The DNA for the CDR3 is TGTGCCACCCTGAAGTTTACTGAAGCTTTCTTT. Translating gives CATLKFTEAFF. The J gene is TRBJ1-1, the V gene TRBV2; D gene ambiguous. CDR1 is SNHLY, CDR2 FYNNEI, per germline. There are 11 residues in the CDR3. Trimming removed 10 bases at V and 5 bases at J, with 11 bases between.

This clone appeared once. The chain combines TRBV7-2 with TRBJ2-5; TRBD2 matches 7 bases. V shed 5 bases and J 5 bases; nucleotides not matched to a gene: 11. CDR3 length: 15 amino acids. Per germline, CDR1 SGHTA and CDR2 FQGNSA. The CDR3 here is CASSPGLESAETQYF. The CDR3 DNA reads as TGTGCCAGCAGCCCCGGACTAGAATCTGCGGAGACCCAGTACTTC. The full variable domain, with the rest looked up from reference TRBV7-2 and TRBJ2-5, is GAGVSQSPSNKVTEKGKDVELRCDPISGHTALYWYRQSLGQGLEFLIYFQGNSAPDKSGLPSDRFSAERTGGSVSTLTIQRTQQEDSAVYLCASSPGLESAETQYFGPGTRLLVL.

The V call is TRBV10-2, the J call TRBJ1-2, with 7 bases that match TRBD1. The CDR3 is 17 amino acids. V lost 6 bases and J lost 7; bases outside the gene matches: 20. CDR1 and CDR2 from the germline V gene are WSHSY and SAAADI. This chain's CDR3 is CASRTNLMDDRVGGYTF. The CDR3 nucleotides are TGCGCCAGCAGGACAAATCTAATGGACGACAGGGTGGGTGGCTACACCTTC.

A note on this clone: This sample also contains other DNA sequences that code for the same CDR3. V usage is TRBV9 and J usage is TRBJ1-4; D remains ambiguous. CDR1 and CDR2 (germline): SGDLS, YYNGEE. Trimming cost V 0 bases and J 0 bases, with 6 bases left between them. This CDR3 has 15 residues. The CDR3 reads CASSVVGATNEKLFF. The CDR3 DNA reads TGTGCCAGCAGCGTAGTTGGGGCAACTAATGAAAAACTGTTTTTT.